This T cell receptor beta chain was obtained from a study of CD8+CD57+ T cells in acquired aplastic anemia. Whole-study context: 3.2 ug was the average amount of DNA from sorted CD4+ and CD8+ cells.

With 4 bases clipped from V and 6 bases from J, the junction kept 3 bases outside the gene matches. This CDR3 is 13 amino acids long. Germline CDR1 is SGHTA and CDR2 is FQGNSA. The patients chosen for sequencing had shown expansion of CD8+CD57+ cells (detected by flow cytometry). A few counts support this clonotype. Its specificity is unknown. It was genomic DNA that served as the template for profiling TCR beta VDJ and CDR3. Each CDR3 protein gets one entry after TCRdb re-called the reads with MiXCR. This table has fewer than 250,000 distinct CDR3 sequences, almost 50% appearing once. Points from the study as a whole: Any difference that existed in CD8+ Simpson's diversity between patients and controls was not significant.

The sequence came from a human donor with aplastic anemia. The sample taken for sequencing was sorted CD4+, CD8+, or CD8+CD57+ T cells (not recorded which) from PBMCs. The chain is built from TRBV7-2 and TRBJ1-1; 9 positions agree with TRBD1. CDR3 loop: CASSSTGGPEAFF. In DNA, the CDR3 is TGTGCCAGCAGCTCCACAGGGGGCCCTGAAGCTTTCTTT.